A single sample is the source of the 19 T cell receptor beta chains below, sequenced in a study of cytomegalovirus exposure and HLA in healthy donors. TCRdb keeps only in-frame clones here, not all; method: immunoSEQ multiplex PCR. This table has approximately 170,000 clones, about 89% appearing once. Material for sequencing was PBMCs. These receptors were collected from a woman aged 18-29 years in good health and CMV-seropositive.

This clone was recorded once. This chain connects TRBV18 to TRBJ2-4; 11 positions agree with TRBD1. This CDR3 spans 18 amino acids. The J segment lost 1 base and the V segment lost 4 bases, leaving 9 bases of the junction unmatched. Germline V gene data show CDR1 as KGHSH and CDR2 as LQKENI. The CDR3 coding sequence is TGTGCCAGCTCACGAGGACAGGGGGCCGATTGGGCCAAAAACATTCAGTACTTC. The encoded protein is CASSRGQGADWAKNIQYF.

This chain connects TRBV27 to TRBJ2-3; D perhaps matches TRBD1 (5 bases). Trimming left V 3 bases short and J 2 bases short, with 12 bases between. CDR1 and CDR2 from the germline V gene are MNHEY and SMNVEV (reference sequence). The CDR3 loop spans 15 amino acids. The CDR3 loop is CASSFGRVTTDTQYF. The CDR3 region has the DNA TGTGCCAGCAGTTTTGGCAGGGTTACCACAGATACGCAGTATTTT.

The V gene is TRBV19, the J gene TRBJ1-2; 9 bases agree with TRBD1. The CDR3 is 14 amino acids. Germline values: CDR1 LNHDA, CDR2 SQIVND (reference sequence). Trimming took 4 bases from V and 8 from J; bases not matched to a gene: 8. The CDR3 reads CASSTGTGIGGYTF. The CDR3 bases are TGTGCCAGTAGTACTGGGACAGGGATCGGAGGCTACACCTTC.

V usage is TRBV4-2 and J usage is TRBJ2-5; 10 positions match TRBD2. CDR1 is LGHNA, CDR2 YNFKEQ, per germline. V was clipped by 1 base and J by 7 bases; unmatched bases: 12. The CDR3 has 17 amino acids. This CDR3 reads CASSQGSGRAPLGTQYF. In nucleotides, the CDR3 is TGTGCCAGCAGCCAAGGAAGCGGGAGGGCCCCTTTGGGGACCCAGTACTTC.

V is TRBV2 and J is TRBJ1-2; D is undetermined. V was pared by 6 bases and J by 6 bases, with 11 bases between. The CDR3 is made up of 12 amino acids. Germline V lookup: CDR1 SNHLY, CDR2 FYNNEI. The CDR3 loop reads CASRGPGHGYTF. CDR3 coding DNA: TGTGCCAGCAGGGGTCCTGGGCATGGCTACACCTTC.

V gene TRBV27 combines with J gene TRBJ2-3; TRBD2 aligns across 7 bases. The germline CDR1 and CDR2 sequences are MNHEY and SMNVEV (reference sequence). CDR3 length equals 18 residues. Trimming took 3 bases from V and 1 from J; bases not matched to a gene: 13. CDR3 sequence (DNA): TGTGCCAGCAGTTTGTTGGTGGGGAGGGCTAGGGGCACAGATACGCAGTATTTT. Its translation: CASSLLVGRARGTDTQYF.

This clone was counted a single time. The chain links TRBV7-9 to TRBJ2-3, with 7 bases aligning to TRBD2. CDR1 SEHNR and CDR2 FQNEAQ come from the germline V gene (reference sequence). V shed 3 bases and J 1 base; nucleotides not matched to a gene: 7. CDR3 length: 16 residues. The CDR3 reads CASSFLSGWGTDTQYF. The DNA for the CDR3 is TGTGCCAGCAGCTTCCTTAGCGGGTGGGGCACAGATACGCAGTATTTT.

J is TRBJ2-5 and V is TRBV5-1; a possible D gene is TRBD1 (6 bases). Trimming took off 0 bases at V and 5 bases at J, with 14 bases between the two ends. The germline V gene has CDR1 SGHRS and CDR2 YFSETQ. The CDR3 has 15 residues. The CDR3 reads CASSLGQGTKETQYF. In nucleotides, the CDR3 is TGCGCCAGCAGCTTGGGGCAGGGGACAAAGGAGACCCAGTACTTC.

The V gene is TRBV28, the J gene TRBJ1-1, with D possibly being TRBD1 (5 bases). Trimming stripped 8 bases from V and 7 bases from J, with 11 bases between. This CDR3 has 11 amino acids. From germline, CDR1 is MDHEN and CDR2 SYDVKM. CDR3 DNA sequence: TGTGCCAGCCGCGTGGGGGGTGAAGCTTTCTTT. As protein: CASRVGGEAFF.

The chain couples TRBV28 to TRBJ2-3; 9 bases agree with TRBD2. The V and J ends lost 7 bases and 10 bases, in that order; junction bases with no gene match: 12. The CDR3 sequence is 14 residues long. The germline V gene encodes CDR1 MDHEN and CDR2 SYDVKM. The CDR3 DNA reads as TGTGCCAGCATCCTCGGCGGGAGGGAGGGGTCGCAGTATTTT. Its protein product is CASILGGREGSQYF. Full variable domain (outside the CDR3, taken from reference TRBV28 and TRBJ2-3): DVKVTQSSRYLVKRTGEKVFLECVQDMDHENMFWYRQDPGLGLRLIYFSYDVKMKEKGDIPEGYSVSREKKERFSLILESASTNQTSMYLCASILGGREGSQYFGPGTRLTVL.

The chain uses TRBV18 and TRBJ2-5; D is perhaps TRBD1 (6 bases). Germline assignment: CDR1 KGHSH and CDR2 LQKENI. V was clipped by 4 bases and J by 3 bases, with 12 bases between them. This CDR3 comprises 14 residues. DNA for the CDR3: TGTGCCAGCTCACATGGGCAGGGGAAAGAGACCCAGTACTTC. Protein product: CASSHGQGKETQYF.

This clone was seen more than once but under ten times. The chain links TRBV7-8 to TRBJ2-7; the match to TRBD2 covers 13 bases. Germline trimming cut 8 bases from V and 5 bases from J; bases unmatched to any gene: 18. CDR1 and CDR2 from the germline V gene are SGHVS and FQNEAQ. The CDR3 extends over 18 amino acids. This CDR3 is CASASRGQRTSGRHEQYF. As DNA, the CDR3 is TGTGCCAGCGCCTCCCGGGGACAGAGGACTAGCGGGAGACACGAGCAGTACTTC.

The chain employs TRBV19 and TRBJ1-1; D gene uncertain. V lost 6 bases, J lost 3 bases, and 17 bases lay in between. The CDR3 sequence is 15 residues long. Looked up from germline, CDR1 is LNHDA and CDR2 is SQIVND (reference sequence). CDR3 sequence: CASRSVTHGDTEAFF. The DNA for the CDR3 is TGTGCCAGTAGGTCGGTGACCCACGGGGACACTGAAGCTTTCTTT.

The chain couples TRBV9 to TRBJ2-5; D gene ambiguous. Germline V CDR1 and CDR2: SGDLS, YYNGEE. The CDR3 length is 13 residues. Trimming took 4 bases from V and 5 from J, leaving 12 bases between them. The CDR3: CASSPPLVETQYF. In DNA, the CDR3 is TGTGCCAGCAGCCCACCTCTAGTGGAGACCCAGTACTTC.

The chain couples TRBV5-5 to TRBJ2-5, with 7 bases aligning to TRBD1. The CDR3 sequence is 16 residues long. Looked up from germline, CDR1 is SGHKS and CDR2 is YYEKEE (reference sequence). The V and J ends lost 1 base and 2 bases, in that order; junction bases with no gene match: 8. The CDR3 DNA follows: TGTGCCAGCAGCTTGAGGGGCTGGGACAGACAAGAGACCCAGTACTTC. This sequence encodes CASSLRGWDRQETQYF.

The gene calls are TRBV11-3 and TRBJ2-2; no reliable D call. The germline V and J ends were trimmed by 3 bases and 4 bases, with 6 bases remaining between them. Germline V gene sequence: CDR1 SGHNT, CDR2 YENEEA. This CDR3 spans 13 amino acids. CDR3 residues: CASSFYSTGELFF. Here the CDR3 DNA reads TGTGCCAGCAGCTTTTATAGCACCGGGGAGCTGTTTTTT.

The chain has TRBV6-1 and TRBJ2-7; a weak D match, TRBD2 (5 bases). The V gene's germline CDR1 is MNHNS and CDR2 SASEGT. The CDR3 length is 14 residues. Deletions cut 11 bases from V and 6 bases from J, with 23 bases between. The CDR3 loop is CAAPSGPLDVEQYF. The CDR3 DNA reads TGTGCCGCCCCGAGCGGACCATTGGACGTCGAGCAGTACTTC.

V gene TRBV11-2 combines with J gene TRBJ2-7, with 9 nucleotides matching TRBD1. The CDR3 consists of 14 residues. J was trimmed by 5 bases and V by 3 bases; bases with no gene match: 5. CDR1 is SGHAT and CDR2 is FQNNGV in the germline V gene. The CDR3 spells CASSLGTGIHEQYF. CDR3 DNA: TGTGCCAGCAGCTTGGGGACAGGGATCCACGAGCAGTACTTC.

The V call is TRBV7-6, the J call TRBJ1-4, with TRBD1 identical over 10 bases. Germline V gives CDR1 SGHVS, CDR2 FNYEAQ. V was pared by 5 bases and J by 6 bases, with 9 bases of the junction left unmatched. There are 16 residues in the CDR3. CDR3 bases: TGTGCCAGCAGCCGTTTAAGACAGGGGGCCGATGAAAAACTGTTTTTT. Translation: CASSRLRQGADEKLFF.